This entry lists 19 T cell receptor beta chains sequenced from one sample in a study of identical twins. TCRdb itself ran the 5' RACE reads through MiXCR, one entry per CDR3 protein. Found here are about 530,000 distinct CDR3 sequences, approximately 20% of them singletons; the top ten hold 0.48%. These data were also filed under a second study, of yellow fever vaccine responses in identical twins.

Specimen: CD4+ T cells sorted from blood. The receptors here all came from a woman younger than 35 in good health.

The rearrangement joins TRBV7-7 to TRBJ2-3; TRBD1 is a possible D gene (5 bases). Germline CDR1 and CDR2: SSHAT and FNYEAQ (reference sequence). The CDR3 sequence is 15 residues long. V was pared by 2 bases and J by 4 bases, with 13 bases between. CDR3 residues: CASSLSTARADTQYF. CDR3 sequence (DNA): TGTGCCAGCAGCTTATCGACAGCAAGGGCAGATACGCAGTATTTT. Variable domain in full (rest from reference TRBV7-7 and TRBJ2-3): GAGVSQSPRYKVTKRGQDVTLRCDPISSHATLYWYQQALGQGPEFLTYFNYEAQPDKSGLPSDRFSAERPEGSISTLTIQRTEQRDSAMYRCASSLSTARADTQYFGPGTRLTVL.

This clonotype occurred many times. This chain joins TRBV2 and TRBJ1-4; D is possibly TRBD1 (5 bases). Germline CDR1 and CDR2: SNHLY and FYNNEI. V gave up 10 bases and J gave up 0 bases, with 9 bases separating them. This CDR3 spans 13 amino acids. For the CDR3, the DNA is TGTGCCACCGGGACTGCAACTAATGAAAAACTGTTTTTT. Residues: CATGTATNEKLFF.

The chain recombines TRBV10-3 with TRBJ2-2; 9 bases line up with TRBD2. This CDR3 is built from 16 residues. Germline values: CDR1 ENHRY, CDR2 SYGVKD. The V gene end was trimmed by 3 bases and the J gene end by 3 bases; junction bases not matched to a gene: 5. In nucleotides, the CDR3 is TGTGCCATCAGTGATCCCAGCGGGGGGTACACCGGGGAGCTGTTTTTT. Its translation: CAISDPSGGYTGELFF.

The chain is built from TRBV12-3 or TRBV12-4 and TRBJ1-1; the D is unclear. This CDR3 is built from 14 residues. Deletions cut 5 bases from V and 2 bases from J, with 12 bases between. The CDR3 sequence: CASSPRTQNTEAFF. CDR3 nucleotide sequence: TGTGCCAGCAGTCCACGGACCCAAAACACTGAAGCTTTCTTT.

This clonotype has a handful of counts. The CDR3 loop is CSAAFGYIQYF. As DNA, the CDR3 is TGCAGTGCTGCTTTCGGCTACATTCAGTACTTC. V and J are TRBV20-1 and TRBJ2-4; unclear D gene. Germline CDR1 and CDR2: DFQATT and SNEGSKA (reference sequence). The CDR3 consists of 11 residues. Trimming took 5 bases from V and 8 from J, leaving 10 bases between them.

The chain links TRBV7-9 to TRBJ1-2, with D hard to call. The CDR3 extends over 16 amino acids. Germline values: CDR1 SEHNR, CDR2 FQNEAQ (reference sequence). Deletions cut 1 base from V and 0 bases from J, with 12 bases between. CDR3 in amino acids: CASSLEHLPPNYGYTF. In nucleotides, the CDR3 is TGTGCCAGCAGCTTAGAGCATCTCCCGCCTAACTATGGCTACACCTTC.

The chain carries TRBV5-1 and TRBJ2-7, with D possibly being TRBD1 (5 bases). CDR1 and CDR2 (germline): SGHRS, YFSETQ. The CDR3 contains 14 residues. Trimming cost V 1 base and J 2 bases, with 10 bases left between them. CDR3 residues: CASSLRGRPYEQYF. Here the CDR3 DNA reads TGCGCCAGCAGCTTGAGGGGCCGTCCCTACGAGCAGTACTTC.

The chain uses TRBV20-1 and TRBJ1-5; D is possibly TRBD1 (5 bases). This CDR3 has 15 amino acids. From germline, CDR1 is DFQATT and CDR2 SNEGSKA (reference sequence). The V end was cut by 5 bases, the J end by 3 bases, with 17 bases between. The CDR3 loop reads CSAANLRDSNQPQHF. Written as DNA, the CDR3 is TGCAGTGCTGCGAACCTCCGGGACTCCAATCAGCCCCAGCATTTT.

This chain joins TRBV9 and TRBJ1-2; D perhaps matches TRBD1 (6 bases). CDR1 and CDR2 from the germline V gene are SGDLS and YYNGEE. V was clipped by 3 bases and J by 6 bases, with 9 bases between them. There are 12 residues in the CDR3. CDR3 nucleotide sequence: TGTGCCAGCAGCGGGACAGTTAATGGCTACACCTTC. Its protein is CASSGTVNGYTF.

This clonotype was recorded a few times. CDR3 protein: CATSDTGTGHYEQYF. The CDR3 coding sequence is TGTGCCACCAGTGATACCGGGACAGGGCACTACGAGCAGTACTTC. The V gene is TRBV24-1, the J gene TRBJ2-7; the match to TRBD1 covers 9 bases. Germline V CDR1 and CDR2: KGHDR, SFDVKD. V lost 3 bases to trimming and J lost 3 bases; unmatched junction nucleotides: 5. The CDR3 is 15 amino acids.

The chain employs TRBV28 and TRBJ2-2; 12 nucleotides agree with TRBD1. From germline, CDR1 is MDHEN and CDR2 SYDVKM. The V and J ends lost 9 bases and 0 bases, in that order; junction bases with no gene match: 11. CDR3 length: 18 residues. CDR3 sequence: CASARDRGRGPNTGELFF. CDR3 coding DNA: TGTGCCAGTGCACGGGACAGGGGGCGCGGTCCGAACACCGGGGAGCTGTTTTTT.

The gene calls are TRBV12-3 or TRBV12-4 and TRBJ2-5, with D perhaps matching TRBD2 (6 bases). The CDR3 contains 14 residues. The V gene lost 3 bases and the J gene lost 4 bases, with 12 bases spanning the gap. CDR3 nucleotide sequence: TGTGCCAGCAGTTTTGTCGGGACTGGAGAGACCCAGTACTTC. This codes for CASSFVGTGETQYF.

This rearrangement joins TRBV7-6 to TRBJ1-1, with a weak D call TRBD1 (6 bases). The CDR3 contains 16 residues. CDR1 is SGHVS, CDR2 FNYEAQ, per germline. Trimming removed 5 bases from V and 0 bases from J, with 16 bases in between. The chain's CDR3 is CASSKGRGGMNTEAFF. Here the CDR3 DNA reads TGTGCCAGCAGCAAAGGCAGGGGAGGGATGAACACTGAAGCTTTCTTT.

This clonotype was picked up a small number of times. This chain uses TRBV20-1 with TRBJ1-4; possible D gene TRBD1, 5 bases. V dropped 5 bases and J dropped 7 bases, with 8 bases sitting between them. Per the germline V gene, CDR1 is DFQATT and CDR2 is SNEGSKA (reference sequence). The CDR3 sequence is 11 residues long. CDR3 region: CSAGTREKLFF. In DNA, the CDR3 is TGCAGTGCTGGGACGCGTGAAAAACTGTTTTTT.

The chain employs TRBV7-9 and TRBJ2-4; possibly TRBD2 for D (6 bases). From germline, CDR1 is SEHNR and CDR2 FQNEAQ (reference sequence). CDR3 length equals 14 residues. With 5 bases removed from V and 6 bases from J, the gap between germline ends came to 14 bases. The DNA for the CDR3 is TGTGCCAGCAGCCCAGGGACTGCAGCAAACATTCAGTACTTC. Its translation is CASSPGTAANIQYF.

The chain uses TRBV12-3 or TRBV12-4 and TRBJ1-6, with D tentatively TRBD1 (6 bases). V lost 5 bases and J 6 bases, leaving 14 bases between the germline ends. The CDR3 extends over 15 amino acids. CDR3 residues: CASSPDSGANSPLHF. In DNA, the CDR3 is TGTGCCAGCAGTCCCGACTCAGGGGCTAATTCACCCCTCCACTTT.

The CDR3 loop reads CASSPLAGGFGELFF. CDR3 sequence (DNA): TGTGCCAGCTCACCACTAGCGGGAGGATTCGGGGAGCTGTTTTTT. V usage is TRBV18 and J usage is TRBJ2-2; 10 bases are a match to TRBD2. Germline CDR1 KGHSH, CDR2 LQKENI. V lost 1 base and J lost 7; bases outside the gene matches: 3. The CDR3 loop spans 15 amino acids.

This sequence joins TRBV28 and TRBJ1-1; D is perhaps TRBD1 (5 bases). Germline V gene lookup returns CDR1 MDHEN and CDR2 SYDVKM. Trimming took off 5 bases at V and 11 bases at J, with 15 bases between the two ends. This CDR3 has 12 amino acids. The DNA of the CDR3 is TGTGCCAGCAGTGATTCTTACAAGGGGGCTTTCTTT. It specifies CASSDSYKGAFF.

This chain joins TRBV12-3 or TRBV12-4 and TRBJ1-2, with unresolved D. The CDR3 runs 16 residues. Between the trimmed V and J ends, which lost 5 bases and 0 bases, there was a span of 16 bases. The CDR3 region is CASSPGPIGSNYGYTF. The CDR3 DNA follows: TGTGCCAGCAGTCCCGGCCCGATAGGATCTAACTATGGCTACACCTTC.